This T cell receptor (beta chain) stems from a study of blood T cell repertoires in COVID-19. Study information: Acute and convalescent COVID-19 samples came from the United States, Italy and Spain.

The data were produced by immunoSEQ multiplex PCR, yet TCRdb's version contains in-frame clones alone and is incomplete. The repertoire includes around 150,000 clones, 93% of them detected once, and roughly 1.9% sits in the top ten. Germline CDR1 reads SGHRS; CDR2 reads YFSETQ. Deletions cut 2 bases from V and 1 base from J, with 21 bases between. This CDR3 contains 18 residues. The sequence came from a woman aged 55-69 years with COVID-19, enrolled during active disease. V usage is TRBV5-1 and J usage is TRBJ2-5, with D perhaps matching TRBD1 (6 bases). Sequencing used peripheral blood. DNA of the CDR3: TGCGCCAGCAGCTTTAATGGTATGGGGGCAGGGGCCCAAGAGACCCAGTACTTC. As protein: CASSFNGMGAGAQETQYF. Drawing the rest from reference TRBV5-1 and TRBJ2-5, the complete variable domain is KAGVTQTPRYLIKTRGQQVTLSCSPISGHRSVSWYQQTPGQGLQFLFEYFSETQRNKGNFPGRFSGRQFSNSRSEMNVSTLELGDSALYLCASSFNGMGAGAQETQYFGPGTRLLVL.